This TCR beta chain is from a study of technical replicates of blood from a handful of donors. The protocol was immunoSEQ multiplex PCR, while the TCRdb copy is restricted to in-frame clones and leaves out a portion. The data hold more than 90,000 clones, with 90% to 97% observed a single time. V lost 3 bases, J lost 4 bases, and 5 bases stayed unmatched. The germline V gene has CDR1 SQVTM and CDR2 ANQGSEA. The CDR3 runs to 14 residues. This TCR was sampled from a human donor in good health. The rearrangement uses TRBV29-1 and TRBJ2-5, with 10 bases identical to TRBD2. What was sequenced was T cells isolated from PBMCs. This CDR3 reads CSVDTLAGVETQYF. The CDR3 DNA reads as TGCAGCGTTGATACCCTAGCGGGAGTAGAGACCCAGTACTTC.